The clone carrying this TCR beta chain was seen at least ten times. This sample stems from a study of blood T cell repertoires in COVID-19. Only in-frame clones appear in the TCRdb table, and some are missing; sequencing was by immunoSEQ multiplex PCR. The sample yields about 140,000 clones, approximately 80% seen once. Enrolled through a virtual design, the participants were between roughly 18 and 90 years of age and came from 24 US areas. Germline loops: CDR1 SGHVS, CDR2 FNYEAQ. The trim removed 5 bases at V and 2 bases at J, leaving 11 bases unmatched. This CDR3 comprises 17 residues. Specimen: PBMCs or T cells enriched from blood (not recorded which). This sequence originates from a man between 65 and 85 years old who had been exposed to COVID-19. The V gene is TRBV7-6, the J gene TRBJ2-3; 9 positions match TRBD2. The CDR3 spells CASSPRLAGEITDTQYF. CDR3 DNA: TGTGCCAGCAGCCCCCGGTTAGCGGGAGAGATCACAGATACGCAGTATTTT.